The clone carrying this T cell receptor (beta chain) was seen ten or more times. What it recognizes is unknown. This specimen belongs to a study of T cell repertoires in cytomegalovirus infection. Study at large: A matching HLA type, together with CMV infection, was signaled by public TCR beta signatures.

Broader study findings: Dominant in the ex vivo response were TCR beta clonotypes restricted by HLA-C and specific for CMV. Using cumulative public TCR beta family frequency, the authors identified those who carried CMV together with the relevant HLA.

From the reads, TCRdb called clonotypes with MiXCR, one entry per CDR3 protein. This repertoire shows more than 250,000 distinct CDR3 sequences, about an eighth found once; its top ten account for 8.5% to 10%. The V gene's germline CDR1 is SGHTA and CDR2 FQGNSA. The V gene lost 4 bases and the J gene lost 3 bases, with 10 bases spanning the gap. CDR3 size: 14 residues. The sequence was collected from a human donor in good health (CMV status not recorded). Some clones in this sample may be carry-over from other donors' samples. The material sequenced was PBMCs. The J gene is TRBJ1-5, the V gene TRBV7-2; D is uncertain. The CDR3 is CASSSRTPNQPQHF. CDR3 DNA sequence: TGTGCCAGCAGCTCACGTACACCCAATCAGCCCCAGCATTTT.